The next 21 T cell receptor beta chains were all read from a single sample in a study of human T cells and chemical hapten exposure. TCRdb processed the RACE reads anew with MiXCR; each CDR3 protein has one entry. The data show tens of thousands of distinct CDR3 sequences, 9.5% to 15% seen once. Time point defined: patch test 3, about 24 weeks after DPC sensitization. Treatment described: therapeutic diphenylcyclopropenone sensitization with weekly scalp DPC. The specimen was whole blood, collected in connection with sensitization to the hapten diphenylcyclopropenone (DPC). The receptors come from a man aged 30 to 39 with alopecia areata. Some clones in this sample may be carry-over from other donors' samples.

This clonotype was recorded many times. The rearrangement uses TRBV28 and TRBJ2-1; D unresolved. Germline values: CDR1 MDHEN, CDR2 SYDVKM. V lost 10 bases and J lost 5, with 6 bases in between. The CDR3 contains 10 residues. The CDR3 nucleotides are TGTGCCACCGGACACAATGAGCAGTTCTTC. It is translated as CATGHNEQFF. Full variable domain (rest looked up from reference TRBV28 and TRBJ2-1): DVKVTQSSRYLVKRTGEKVFLECVQDMDHENMFWYRQDPGLGLRLIYFSYDVKMKEKGDIPEGYSVSREKKERFSLILESASTNQTSMYLCATGHNEQFFGPGTRLTVL.

This clonotype was detected ten times or more. V is TRBV24-1 and J is TRBJ2-1; D is ambiguous. V gave up 2 bases and J gave up 9 bases, with 19 bases separating them. Germline-derived CDR1 and CDR2 are KGHDR and SFDVKD. The CDR3 has 16 residues. The DNA of the CDR3 is TGTGCCACCAGTGATTCGGCCGACGACCGGACCGGTGAGCAGTTCTTC. Encoded protein: CATSDSADDRTGEQFF.

Ten or more counts support this clonotype. This chain connects TRBV29-1 to TRBJ2-7; weak D call: TRBD1 (6 bases). The CDR3 sequence is 12 residues long. Germline V CDR1 and CDR2: SQVTM, ANQGSEA. The V and J ends lost 4 bases and 3 bases respectively, with 10 bases between them. The CDR3 is CSVGQAYYEQYF. In DNA form, the CDR3 reads TGCAGCGTTGGACAGGCCTACTACGAGCAGTACTTC.

The rearrangement links TRBV7-2 to TRBJ1-2; 7 bases line up with TRBD1. V trimming: 1 base; J trimming: 2 bases; junction bases outside the gene matches: 4. CDR3 length equals 15 residues. CDR1 and CDR2 from the germline V gene are SGHTA and FQGNSA. The CDR3 DNA reads TGTGCCAGCAGCTTAGTAGTGACAGGGAACTATGGCTACACCTTC. This gives the protein CASSLVVTGNYGYTF.

The J gene is TRBJ1-1, the V gene TRBV9, with D tentatively TRBD1 (5 bases). Germline-derived CDR1 and CDR2 are SGDLS and YYNGEE. The CDR3 runs to 13 residues. Trimming cost V 7 bases and J 0 bases, with 10 bases left between them. CDR3 sequence (DNA): TGTGCCAGCGCCGTGGGGCTGAACACTGAAGCTTTCTTT. This translates into CASAVGLNTEAFF.

This clonotype showed up many times. The gene calls are TRBV9 and TRBJ2-3; D gene ambiguous. The germline V gene has CDR1 SGDLS and CDR2 YYNGEE. Trimming left V 3 bases short and J 4 bases short, with 9 bases between. The CDR3 totals 13 residues. The CDR3 DNA reads as TGTGCCAGCAGCGACAACAACCCAGATACGCAGTATTTT. Translating it yields CASSDNNPDTQYF.

This chain links TRBV12-3 or TRBV12-4 with TRBJ2-3; D not resolved. V lost 5 bases, J lost 0 bases, and 3 bases lay in between. This CDR3 spans 12 amino acids. This chain's CDR3 is CASSGSTDTQYF. The CDR3 bases are TGTGCCAGCAGTGGTAGCACAGATACGCAGTATTTT.

The chain couples TRBV7-3 to TRBJ2-1; D unclear. The CDR3 loop spans 13 amino acids. The V gene lost 5 bases and the J gene lost 7 bases, with 12 bases spanning the gap. Germline values: CDR1 SGHTA, CDR2 FQGTGA. The CDR3 spells CASSESRSNEQFF. In DNA, the CDR3 is TGTGCCAGCAGCGAATCTAGGTCAAATGAGCAGTTCTTC. The full variable domain, with the rest looked up from reference TRBV7-3 and TRBJ2-1, is GAGVSQTPSNKVTEKGKYVELRCDPISGHTALYWYRQSLGQGPEFLIYFQGTGAADDSGLPNDRFFAVRPEGSVSTLKIQRTERGDSAVYLCASSESRSNEQFFGPGTRLTVL.

V gene TRBV12-3 or TRBV12-4 combines with J gene TRBJ1-2; 9 nucleotides agree with TRBD1. The trim removed 4 bases at V and 5 bases at J, leaving 8 bases unmatched. The CDR3 runs to 15 residues. The CDR3 nucleotides are TGTGCCAGCAGTTCCCCTGCGGGACAGGGATATGGCTACACCTTC. Protein: CASSSPAGQGYGYTF.

The V and J genes are TRBV28 and TRBJ2-1; possible D gene TRBD1, 7 bases. The germline V gene encodes CDR1 MDHEN and CDR2 SYDVKM. CDR3 length equals 13 residues. V dropped 2 bases and J dropped 10 bases, with 12 bases sitting between them. CDR3 loop: CASSLIQGGEQFF. CDR3 coding DNA: TGTGCCAGCAGTTTAATCCAGGGGGGAGAGCAGTTCTTC.

This clonotype occurred many times. This chain connects TRBV7-9 to TRBJ2-2, with 11 nucleotides matching TRBD1. Germline V gives CDR1 SEHNR, CDR2 FQNEAQ (reference sequence). CDR3 length equals 15 residues. The CDR3 DNA reads as TGTGCTCGCCCTCCGGGACAGGGGGAAATCGGGGAGCTGTTTTTT. Translated, it gives CARPPGQGEIGELFF.

The chain uses TRBV5-1 and TRBJ2-3; no firm D call. Looked up from germline, CDR1 is SGHRS and CDR2 is YFSETQ. The CDR3 covers 15 residues. The ends were cut back, 3 bases at V and 0 bases at J, with 11 bases in the middle. In DNA form, the CDR3 reads TGCGCCAGCAGCTACTTAGGAGCTAGCACAGATACGCAGTATTTT. This gives the protein CASSYLGASTDTQYF.

This chain's CDR3 is CSVRREWGNTIYF. CDR3 in DNA: TGCAGCGTACGCAGGGAGTGGGGAAACACCATATATTTT. The chain has TRBV29-1 and TRBJ1-3, with a possible D match to TRBD1 (5 bases). Looked up from germline, CDR1 is SQVTM and CDR2 is ANQGSEA. The germline V and J ends were trimmed by 6 bases and 4 bases, with 13 bases remaining between them. The CDR3 totals 13 residues.

This clonotype was observed a handful of times. V is TRBV5-1 and J is TRBJ2-7; weak D call: TRBD1 (5 bases). The germline V gene has CDR1 SGHRS and CDR2 YFSETQ. V was cut by 4 bases and J by 5 bases, with 13 bases left in between. The CDR3 has 13 amino acids. The CDR3 region has the DNA TGCGCCAGCAGCGTCAGGGCGGTCGACGAGCAGTACTTC. Protein product: CASSVRAVDEQYF.

This clonotype was counted only a few times. The chain is built from TRBV5-6 and TRBJ2-7; TRBD1 might be the D (6 bases). Germline CDR1 and CDR2: SGHDT and YYEEEE. The CDR3 totals 14 residues. Trimming pared 4 bases from V and 3 bases from J, leaving 14 bases between. CDR3 protein: CASSTVYRVYEQYF. In nucleotides, the CDR3 is TGTGCCAGCAGCACCGTATACAGGGTCTACGAGCAGTACTTC. The variable domain in full, completed from reference TRBV5-6 and TRBJ2-7, reads DAGVTQSPTHLIKTRGQQVTLRCSPKSGHDTVSWYQQALGQGPQFIFQYYEEEERQRGNFPDRFSGHQFPNYSSELNVNALLLGDSALYLCASSTVYRVYEQYFGPGTRLTVT.

This clonotype has just a few counts. J is TRBJ1-1 and V is TRBV3-1; D ambiguous. Trimming left V 5 bases short and J 5 bases short, with 6 bases between. The CDR3 consists of 11 residues. Germline V gives CDR1 LGHDT, CDR2 YNNKEL (reference sequence). In DNA, the CDR3 is TGTGCCAGCAGCGTCTCGACTGAAGCTTTCTTT. It translates to CASSVSTEAFF.

Only a few counts were recorded for this clonotype. This sequence joins TRBV11-2 and TRBJ1-2; TRBD1 agrees at 7 bases. V was pared by 5 bases and J by 1 base, with 4 bases of the junction left unmatched. The CDR3 length is 14 residues. Germline V lookup: CDR1 SGHAT, CDR2 FQNNGV. CDR3 nucleotide sequence: TGTGCCAGCAGCCTAGGGGGCTTTAACTATGGCTACACCTTC. This codes for CASSLGGFNYGYTF.

The chain carries TRBV18 and TRBJ2-1, with 9 bases aligning to TRBD1. CDR3 length: 16 amino acids. J gave up 4 bases and V 4 bases, and 8 bases lay outside the gene matches. Germline CDR1 is KGHSH and CDR2 is LQKENI. The CDR3 sequence: CASSRGTGSSYNEQFF. CDR3 bases: TGTGCCAGCTCACGGGGGACAGGGTCATCTTACAATGAGCAGTTCTTC. Combining the CDR3 with reference TRBV18 and TRBJ2-1 gives the whole variable domain NAGVMQNPRHLVRRRGQEARLRCSPMKGHSHVYWYRQLPEEGLKFMVYLQKENIIDESGMPKERFSAEFPKEGPSILRIQQVVRGDSAAYFCASSRGTGSSYNEQFFGPGTRLTVL.

This clonotype was detected many times. This chain uses TRBV7-9 with TRBJ2-3; TRBD1 or TRBD2 may be the D gene (5 bases each). CDR3 length: 14 amino acids. Germline V gene lookup returns CDR1 SEHNR and CDR2 FQNEAQ (reference sequence). Trimming pared 10 bases from V and 0 bases from J, leaving 14 bases between. This CDR3 reads CAIGDQPSTDTQYF. In DNA form, the CDR3 reads TGTGCCATCGGGGACCAGCCAAGCACAGATACGCAGTATTTT.

This clonotype was observed a few times. The chain joins TRBV5-1 to TRBJ2-7; TRBD1 agrees at 7 bases. The germline gives CDR1 SGHRS, CDR2 YFSETQ. The CDR3 has 14 residues. The V segment lost 2 bases and the J segment 3 bases; nucleotides outside the gene matches: 5. CDR3 in amino acids: CASSLETGFYEQYF. For the CDR3, the DNA is TGCGCCAGCAGCTTAGAGACAGGGTTCTACGAGCAGTACTTC.

This clonotype was observed at least ten times. This sequence joins TRBV7-2 and TRBJ1-5; the match to TRBD1 covers 7 bases. Germline CDR1 SGHTA, CDR2 FQGNSA. Losses at the gene ends were 5 bases for V and 4 bases for J; bases not matched to a gene: 5. The CDR3 contains 14 residues. CDR3 coding DNA: TGTGCCAGCAGCGAGGGACAGCCAAATCAGCCCCAGCATTTT. Translated, it gives CASSEGQPNQPQHF.